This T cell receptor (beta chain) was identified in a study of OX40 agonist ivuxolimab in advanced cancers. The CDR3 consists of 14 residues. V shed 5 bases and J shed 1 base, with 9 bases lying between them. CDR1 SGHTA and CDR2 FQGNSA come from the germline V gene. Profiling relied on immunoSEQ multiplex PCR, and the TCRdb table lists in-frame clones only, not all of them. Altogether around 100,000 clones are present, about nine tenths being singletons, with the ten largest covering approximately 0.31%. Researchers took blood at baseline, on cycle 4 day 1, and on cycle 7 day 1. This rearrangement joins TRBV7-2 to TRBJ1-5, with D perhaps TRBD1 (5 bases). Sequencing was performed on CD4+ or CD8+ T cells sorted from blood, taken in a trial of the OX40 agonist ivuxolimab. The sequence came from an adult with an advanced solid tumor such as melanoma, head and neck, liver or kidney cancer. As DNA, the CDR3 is TGTGCCAGCAGCCAGCGGGACAGCAATCAGCCCCAGCATTTT. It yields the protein CASSQRDSNQPQHF. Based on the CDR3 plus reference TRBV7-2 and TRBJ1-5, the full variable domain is GAGVSQSPSNKVTEKGKDVELRCDPISGHTALYWYRQSLGQGLEFLIYFQGNSAPDKSGLPSDRFSAERTGGSVSTLTIQRTQQEDSAVYLCASSQRDSNQPQHFGDGTRLSIL.